Sequencing of this T cell receptor (beta chain) was carried out in a study of T cell responses to AZD1222 COVID-19 vaccine. Study results and caveats: Clonal diversity was possibly underestimated, and white British individuals and females predominated among donors.

Regarding this clone: The antigen is not known.

The V and J ends lost 0 bases and 5 bases, in that order; junction bases with no gene match: 13. CDR1 LNHDA and CDR2 SQIVND come from the germline V gene (reference sequence). This CDR3 has 18 residues. Assay: immunoSEQ multiplex PCR; the TCRdb copy retains only in-frame clones and omits some. The sample shows under 200,000 clones, around 90% of them seen only once. The sample here was peripheral blood, taken 28 days after the second dose of the MenACWY control vaccine. This clonotype was sampled from an adult who received the MenACWY meningococcal vaccine as a control. The chain is built from TRBV19 and TRBJ2-5, with 9 bases matching TRBD1. CDR3 sequence (DNA): TGTGCCAGTAGTATAGATCGTCCGGGACAGGGACGGGGTGAGACCCAGTACTTC. It translates to CASSIDRPGQGRGETQYF.